Detailed here is one T cell receptor (beta chain). This receptor's antigen is unknown. Base qualities were left out, and no much larger clone turns up one base away. TCRbeta CDR3 regions were amplified from genomic DNA using the immunoSEQ Assay, a bias-controlled multiplex PCR. Under the source paper's analysis protocol: The number of nucleated cells in each sample was estimated by amplification of reference gene primers within the assay. To quantify the absolute abundance of each unique TCRbeta CDR3 rearrangement, sequence reads were collapsed and filtered. For each sample, productive Simpson clonality was calculated by taking the square root of Simpson's diversity index across productive rearrangements. TCRdb took this table from immuneACCESS and kept in-frame rearrangements with V and J called. Such tables lack part of the clones; where checked against another copy, unresolved V genes explain under half of the gap, and the rest is unexplained. V and J calls and clone size follow that table, whereas D and trimming were derived from the DNA. In this sample the table shows 100,000 to 120,000 clones, around 76% of which occur a single time. The ten largest clones add up to roughly 3.8% of the sample.

The data were taken from a study of blood T cell repertoires in COVID-19 (TCRdb year 2020). Context from the whole study: Samples covering the acute and convalescent phases of COVID-19 were provided by collaborators in the United States, Italy and Spain. The prospective study material was composed of cDNA or gDNA derived from T cells, B-cell-depleted T cells, or PBMCs. Deeply sampled blood TCRbeta repertoires from subjects exposed to, actively infected with, or recovered from COVID-19 were included in the dataset. The repertoires were released in a freely available public database meant as a resource for research on the immune response to SARS-CoV-2. The samples were drawn from two sources: the first 160 participants of the ongoing ImmuneRACE study, and 1,254 subjects contributed by 6 global collaborators. A de-identified subject ID, COVID-19 status, age in years and sex were almost always included in the sample metadata. HLA class I and class II types, where available, came from metadata supplied by the sample provider rather than from assay-based typing. Overall results and qualifications from the work: Clinical and demographic metadata were provided uncurated, with the amount varying by source and participant.

From the cysteine up to the phenylalanine, the CDR3 has a length of 15 residues. Only the CDR3 portion is preserved as DNA: 45 bases, with reading frame beginning at the first base. CDR1 MDHEN and CDR2 SYDVKM were looked up in the germline V gene. Cut back by 0 bases and 2 bases, the V and J ends lie 10 bases apart. Each collaborating institution followed its own protocols to collect whole blood in K2EDTA tubes. Collaborator samples were shipped for TCRbeta analysis as frozen whole blood, isolated PBMCs, or DNA extracted from either sample type. This clonotype was obtained from a woman older than 75 with acute or convalescent COVID-19. Sequenced material: peripheral blood. In this chain, TRBV28 is recombined with TRBJ1-1, with no confident D gene call. The bases read TGTGCCAGCAGTTTATGGGGTCGGGGTAACACTGAAGCTTTCTTT. It encodes CASSLWGRGNTEAFF.